These T cell receptor beta chains were read from a single sample in a study of T cell responses to AZD1222 COVID-19 vaccine. Clones were sequenced by immunoSEQ multiplex PCR, and TCRdb holds only the in-frame ones, with some missing. The sample carries some 150,000 clones, approximately 91% recorded once. The starting material was peripheral blood, obtained 28 days after the second AZD1222 dose. Receptor source: an adult who received the AZD1222 COVID-19 vaccine. Each CDR3 is given with its conserved first and last residue. A D gene is named only where the DNA matches it firmly. Some rows mark clone size as missing; the rest say once, few, many or name a class of expanded clone.

TRBV7-2	NA	TRBD2	TRBJ2-7	CASSLSGTRRYEQYF	TGTGCCAGCAGCTTGTCAGGGACTAGGCGGTACGAGCAGTACTTC
TRBV2	NA	NA	TRBJ1-1	CASSEAGWGGTEAFF	TGTGCCAGCAGTGAAGCGGGGTGGGGCGGCACTGAAGCTTTCTTT
TRBV5-4	NA	TRBD1	TRBJ2-7	CASSSRDSLGEQYF	TGTGCCAGCAGTTCCCGGGACAGTCTAGGAGAGCAGTACTTC
TRBV18	NA	NA	TRBJ2-2	CASSPPVGSTGELFF	TGTGCCAGCTCACCACCCGTGGGGAGCACCGGGGAGCTGTTTTTT
TRBV6-1	NA	NA	TRBJ1-1	CASTEGWVLTEAFF	TGTGCCAGCACTGAAGGGTGGGTTTTGACTGAAGCTTTCTTT
TRBV4-1	NA	TRBD1	TRBJ1-1	CASRRTGTEAFF	TGCGCCAGCCGTAGGACAGGGACTGAAGCTTTCTTT
TRBV30	NA	NA	TRBJ2-7	CAWSVTQYEQYF	TGTGCCTGGAGCGTGACCCAGTACGAGCAGTACTTC
TRBV2	NA	NA	TRBJ2-4	CASTVFWTADGIQYF	TGTGCCAGCACGGTATTTTGGACAGCCGACGGCATTCAGTACTTC
TRBV30	NA	TRBD1	TRBJ2-1	CASTVGQAYGEQFF	TGTGCCTCGACAGTCGGACAGGCTTACGGTGAGCAGTTCTTC
TRBV7-2	NA	TRBD1	TRBJ2-5	CASSLALGQGRETQYF	TGTGCCAGCAGCTTAGCGCTGGGACAGGGTAGGGAGACCCAGTACTTC
TRBV28	few	NA	TRBJ1-1	CASIGGISEAFF	TGTGCCAGCATAGGGGGGATATCTGAAGCTTTCTTT
TRBV29-1	NA	NA	TRBJ2-7	CSVSDYEQYF	TGCAGCGTCAGCGACTACGAGCAGTACTTC
TRBV23-1	NA	NA	TRBJ2-7	CARDPSPSTYEQYF	TGCGCCCGCGATCCTTCACCCTCGACCTACGAGCAGTACTTC
TRBV7-8	NA	NA	TRBJ1-2	CASSLDAPYSTAGYTF	TGTGCCAGCAGCTTAGATGCTCCCTACTCCACGGCTGGCTACACCTTC
TRBV5-1	NA	NA	TRBJ2-5	CASNDSWRGQQETQYF	TGCGCCAGCAACGATTCGTGGAGGGGACAACAAGAGACCCAGTACTTC
TRBV28	NA	NA	TRBJ2-7	CASGAGSSSYEQYF	TGTGCCAGCGGGGCCGGGAGCAGTAGTTACGAGCAGTACTTC
TRBV13	once	NA	TRBJ1-1	CASSRGVGTTEAFF	TGTGCCAGCAGCCGGGGGGTAGGGACCACTGAAGCTTTCTTT
TRBV5-4	NA	TRBD2	TRBJ2-1	CASSGRPTAGEQFF	TGTGCCAGCTCCGGGAGGCCCACAGCGGGGGAGCAGTTCTTC
TRBV20-1	once	NA	TRBJ1-1	CSAKSAYEAFF	TGCAGTGCTAAATCAGCCTATGAAGCTTTCTTT
TRBV7-8	NA	NA	TRBJ2-7	CASSPPRAGEAYEQYF	TGTGCCAGCAGCCCCCCTCGGGCAGGCGAAGCCTACGAGCAGTACTTC
TRBV5-6	NA	NA	TRBJ2-2	CASSLVGTAGELFF	TGTGCCAGCAGCTTGGTTGGGACGGCCGGGGAGCTGTTTTTT
TRBV7-9	NA	TRBD1	TRBJ1-6	CASSLDDRGNSPLHF	TGTGCCAGCAGCTTAGACGACAGGGGGAATTCACCCCTCCACTTT
TRBV5-6	NA	TRBD2	TRBJ2-5	CASSLLFGGGETQYF	TGTGCCAGCAGCTTGCTGTTCGGGGGGGGAGAGACCCAGTACTTC
TRBV2	NA	NA	TRBJ2-1	CASKPGTYIDNEQFF	TGTGCCAGCAAGCCAGGGACATACATTGACAATGAGCAGTTCTTC
TRBV28	NA	TRBD1	TRBJ1-2	CASTTGVDYGYTF	TGTGCCAGCACGACAGGGGTGGACTATGGCTACACCTTC
TRBV3-1/TRBV3-2	NA	TRBD2	TRBJ2-3	CASSRKKRETQYF	TGTGCCAGCAGTCGAAAAAAGCGGGAGACGCAGTATTTT
TRBV18	NA	NA	TRBJ2-2	CASSPNRANTGELFF	TGTGCCAGCTCACCGAACCGAGCGAACACCGGGGAGCTGTTTTTT
TRBV20-1	NA	NA	TRBJ2-1	CSARDGEQFF	TGCAGTGCTAGAGATGGTGAGCAGTTCTTC
TRBV19	NA	NA	TRBJ1-1	CASSLRRGNTEAFF	TGTGCCAGTAGTCTCAGACGGGGGAACACTGAAGCTTTCTTT
TRBV23-1	NA	NA	TRBJ2-6	CASSQFPFLLLSSGANVLTF	TGCGCCAGCAGTCAATTCCCATTCCTTCTCCTTAGCTCTGGGGCCAACGTCCTGACTTTC
TRBV6-1	NA	NA	TRBJ2-7	CASSERGWQGSYEQYF	TGTGCCAGCAGTGAACGTGGATGGCAGGGGAGCTACGAGCAGTACTTC
TRBV6-4	NA	NA	TRBJ1-1	CASTEGSEAFF	TGTGCCAGCACCGAGGGGTCTGAAGCTTTCTTT
TRBV2	NA	NA	TRBJ2-7	CASSVSGAYEQYF	TGTGCCAGCAGTGTCTCAGGGGCCTACGAGCAGTACTTC
TRBV3-1/TRBV3-2	NA	TRBD2	TRBJ2-7	CASSQGLAGAYEQYF	TGTGCCAGCAGCCAAGGACTAGCGGGGGCCTACGAGCAGTACTTC
TRBV9	NA	NA	TRBJ1-6	CASSVSGALNSPLHF	TGTGCCAGCAGCGTATCAGGGGCCCTTAATTCACCCCTCCACTTT
TRBV20-1	NA	NA	TRBJ1-2	CSASGQSNYGYTF	TGCAGTGCTAGTGGTCAGTCTAACTATGGCTACACCTTC
TRBV6-5	few	NA	TRBJ1-3	CATLKGSSGNTIYF	TGTGCCACCTTAAAGGGGAGCTCTGGAAACACCATATATTTT
TRBV2	NA	TRBD2	TRBJ2-7	CASSDTSGNEQYF	TGTGCCAGCAGTGATACTAGCGGGAACGAGCAGTACTTC
TRBV10-3	NA	TRBD2	TRBJ2-1	CAISGTSGVDNEQFF	TGTGCCATCAGTGGAACTAGCGGGGTAGACAATGAGCAGTTCTTC
TRBV27	NA	NA	TRBJ1-4	CASSLSGPLGEGTNEKLFF	TGTGCCAGCAGTTTATCAGGCCCCCTTGGGGAGGGAACTAATGAAAAACTGTTTTTT
TRBV30	NA	NA	TRBJ1-2	CAWSRGGGNYGYTF	TGTGCCTGGAGTAGAGGAGGGGGAAACTATGGCTACACCTTC
TRBV12-3/TRBV12-4	NA	NA	TRBJ2-7	CASGRLLEQYF	TGTGCCAGCGGAAGGCTCCTCGAGCAGTACTTC
TRBV5-1	NA	NA	TRBJ2-1	CASSFGNSYNEQFF	TGCGCCAGCAGCTTCGGGAACTCCTACAATGAGCAGTTCTTC
TRBV5-1	NA	NA	TRBJ2-7	CASSLMGRPSYEQYF	TGCGCCAGCAGCTTGATGGGGAGGCCGTCCTACGAGCAGTACTTC
TRBV28	NA	TRBD2	TRBJ2-4	CASSAVGLAGLHAQVAKNIQYF	TGTGCCAGCAGCGCCGTCGGTCTAGCGGGACTGCACGCTCAAGTAGCCAAAAACATTCAGTACTTC
TRBV6-5	NA	TRBD1	TRBJ1-2	CASSYKGSTGNYGYTF	TGTGCCAGCAGTTACAAGGGGTCGACAGGGAACTATGGCTACACCTTC
TRBV30	NA	NA	TRBJ1-2	CAWSVLRAYGYTF	TGTGCCTGGAGTGTACTCCGGGCCTATGGCTACACCTTC
TRBV18	NA	TRBD1	TRBJ1-1	CASSPLTGSTEAFF	TGTGCCAGCTCACCCTTGACAGGGTCCACTGAAGCTTTCTTT
TRBV5-1	NA	NA	TRBJ2-7	CASSLEVGRFSPLSYEQYF	TGCGCCAGCAGCTTGGAGGTCGGCAGGTTCAGCCCTTTATCCTACGAGCAGTACTTC
TRBV28	NA	NA	TRBJ1-2	CVTFGTSERNYGYTF	TGTGTAACCTTCGGGACAAGCGAAAGAAACTATGGCTACACCTTC
TRBV5-1	NA	NA	TRBJ2-2	CASSWGSNTGELFF	TGCGCCAGCAGCTGGGGGAGTAACACCGGGGAGCTGTTTTTT
TRBV6-1	NA	TRBD1	TRBJ2-5	CASSEWDRARSLQETQYF	TGTGCCAGCAGTGAGTGGGACAGGGCTCGCTCGCTCCAAGAGACCCAGTACTTC
TRBV2	NA	NA	TRBJ2-3	CATREATNTDTQYF	TGTGCCACCAGAGAGGCTACTAACACAGATACGCAGTATTTT
TRBV21-1	NA	NA	TRBJ1-3	CASPKGATGNTIYF	TGTGCCAGCCCAAAGGGGGCGACTGGAAACACCATATATTTT
TRBV27	NA	NA	TRBJ1-5	CASRSGQNQPQHF	TGTGCCAGCAGATCAGGGCAAAATCAGCCCCAGCATTTT
TRBV12-5	NA	NA	TRBJ1-4	CASGLGVVDEKLFF	TGTGCTAGTGGTTTAGGTGTAGTTGATGAAAAACTGTTTTTT
TRBV6-1	once	NA	TRBJ2-3	CASSERAGGDTQYF	TGTGCCAGCAGTGAAAGGGCAGGGGGGGATACGCAGTATTTT
TRBV4-1	NA	TRBD1	TRBJ1-5	CASSQVRTGYQPQHF	TGCGCCAGCAGCCAGGTACGGACAGGGTATCAGCCCCAGCATTTT
TRBV14	once	NA	TRBJ2-2	CASSRQDLGELFF	TGTGCCAGCAGCCGACAGGATCTCGGGGAGCTGTTTTTT
TRBV10-1	NA	NA	TRBJ2-3	CASSESDPTDTQYF	TGCGCCAGCAGTGAGTCGGATCCAACAGATACGCAGTATTTT